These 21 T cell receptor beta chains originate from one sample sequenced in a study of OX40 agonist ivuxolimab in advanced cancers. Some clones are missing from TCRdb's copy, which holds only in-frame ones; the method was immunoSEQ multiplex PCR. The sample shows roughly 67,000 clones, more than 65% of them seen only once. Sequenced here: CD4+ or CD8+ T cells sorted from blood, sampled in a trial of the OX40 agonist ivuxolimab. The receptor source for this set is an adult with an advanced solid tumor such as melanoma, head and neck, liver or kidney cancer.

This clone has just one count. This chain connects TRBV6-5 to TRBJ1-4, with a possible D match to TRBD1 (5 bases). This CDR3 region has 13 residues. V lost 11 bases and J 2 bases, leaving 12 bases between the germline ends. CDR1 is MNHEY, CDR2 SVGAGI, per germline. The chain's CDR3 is CASSGGTNEKLFF. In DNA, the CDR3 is TGTGCCTCGTCGGGGGGGACTAATGAAAAACTGTTTTTT.

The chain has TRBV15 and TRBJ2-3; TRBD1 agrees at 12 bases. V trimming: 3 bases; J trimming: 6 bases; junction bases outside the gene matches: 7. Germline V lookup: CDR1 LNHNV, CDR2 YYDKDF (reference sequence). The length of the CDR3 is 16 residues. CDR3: CATSRGRDRGRDTQYF. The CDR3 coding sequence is TGTGCCACCAGCAGGGGCCGGGACAGGGGGCGTGATACGCAGTATTTT.

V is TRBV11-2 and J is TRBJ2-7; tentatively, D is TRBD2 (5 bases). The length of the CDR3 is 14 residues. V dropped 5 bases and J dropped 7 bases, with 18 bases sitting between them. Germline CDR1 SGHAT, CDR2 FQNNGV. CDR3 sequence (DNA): TGTGCCAGCAGCCCTCCTCTCGGGAATCTGGAGCAGTACTTC. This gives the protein CASSPPLGNLEQYF.

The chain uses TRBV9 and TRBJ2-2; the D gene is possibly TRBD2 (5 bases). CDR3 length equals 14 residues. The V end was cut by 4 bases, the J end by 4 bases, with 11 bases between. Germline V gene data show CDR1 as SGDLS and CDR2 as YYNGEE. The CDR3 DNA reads TGTGCCAGCAGCCTAGCTCCGGGCACCGGGGAGCTGTTTTTT. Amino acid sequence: CASSLAPGTGELFF.

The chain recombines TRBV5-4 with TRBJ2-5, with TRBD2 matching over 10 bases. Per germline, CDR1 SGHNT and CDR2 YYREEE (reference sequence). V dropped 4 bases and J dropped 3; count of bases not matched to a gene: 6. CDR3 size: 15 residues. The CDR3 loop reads CASSHGTSDKETQYF. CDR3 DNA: TGTGCCAGCAGCCATGGGACTAGCGATAAAGAGACCCAGTACTTC.

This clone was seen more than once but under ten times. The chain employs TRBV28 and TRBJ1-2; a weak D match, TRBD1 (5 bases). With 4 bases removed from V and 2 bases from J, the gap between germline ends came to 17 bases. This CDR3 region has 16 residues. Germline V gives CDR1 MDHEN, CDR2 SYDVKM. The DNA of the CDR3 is TGTGCCAGCAGTTCAGATTCGGAGGGGCAAAACTATGGCTACACCTTC. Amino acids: CASSSDSEGQNYGYTF.

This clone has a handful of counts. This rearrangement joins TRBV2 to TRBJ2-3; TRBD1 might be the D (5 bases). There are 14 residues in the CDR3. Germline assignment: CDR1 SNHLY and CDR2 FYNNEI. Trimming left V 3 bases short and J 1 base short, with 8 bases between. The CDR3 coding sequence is TGTGCCAGCAGTGACGGCAGGGGCACAGATACGCAGTATTTT. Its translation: CASSDGRGTDTQYF.

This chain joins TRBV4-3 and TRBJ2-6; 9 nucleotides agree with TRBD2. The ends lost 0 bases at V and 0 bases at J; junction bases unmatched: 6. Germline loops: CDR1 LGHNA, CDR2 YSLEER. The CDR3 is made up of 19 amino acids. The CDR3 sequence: CASSQDPLAGISGANVLTF. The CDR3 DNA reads TGCGCCAGCAGCCAAGACCCCCTAGCGGGGATCTCTGGGGCCAACGTCCTGACTTTC.

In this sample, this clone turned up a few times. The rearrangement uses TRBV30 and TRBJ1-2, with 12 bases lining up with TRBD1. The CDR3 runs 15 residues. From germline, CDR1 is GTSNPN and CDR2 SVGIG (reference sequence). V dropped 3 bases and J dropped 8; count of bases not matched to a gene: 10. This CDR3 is CAWRTRDRGRGGYTF. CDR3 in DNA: TGTGCCTGGAGGACCCGGGACAGGGGGCGAGGAGGCTACACCTTC.

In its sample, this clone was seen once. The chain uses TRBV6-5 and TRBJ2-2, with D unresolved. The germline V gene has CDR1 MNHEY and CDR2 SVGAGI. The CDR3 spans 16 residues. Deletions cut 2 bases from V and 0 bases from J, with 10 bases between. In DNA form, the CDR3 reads TGTGCCAGCAGTTACGATGGGGTATCGAACACCGGGGAGCTGTTTTTT. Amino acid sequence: CASSYDGVSNTGELFF.

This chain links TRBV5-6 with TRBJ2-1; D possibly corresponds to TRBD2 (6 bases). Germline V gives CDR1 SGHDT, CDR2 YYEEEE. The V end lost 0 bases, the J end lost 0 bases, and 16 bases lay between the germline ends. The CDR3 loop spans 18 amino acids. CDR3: CASSLVVFRESSYNEQFF. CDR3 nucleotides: TGTGCCAGCAGCTTGGTAGTTTTTCGGGAGAGCTCCTACAATGAGCAGTTCTTC.

The chain's CDR3 is CASSVLLADYWNEQFF. The CDR3 region has the DNA TGTGCCAGCAGCGTGTTGCTAGCGGACTATTGGAATGAGCAGTTCTTC. This chain uses TRBV5-6 with TRBJ2-1; TRBD2 aligns across 7 bases. Germline CDR1 and CDR2: SGHDT and YYEEEE. The CDR3 is 16 amino acids. V gave up 4 bases and J gave up 7 bases; unmatched junction bases: 14.

CDR3 sequence reads: CASSLLSGRGTDTQYF. CDR3 nucleotide sequence: TGCGCCAGCAGCTTGCTTAGCGGGAGGGGAACAGATACGCAGTATTTT. The chain recombines TRBV5-1 with TRBJ2-3; TRBD2 aligns across 11 bases. Trimming removed 1 base from V and 3 bases from J; junction bases left unmatched: 4. This CDR3 is built from 16 residues. Germline V gives CDR1 SGHRS, CDR2 YFSETQ.

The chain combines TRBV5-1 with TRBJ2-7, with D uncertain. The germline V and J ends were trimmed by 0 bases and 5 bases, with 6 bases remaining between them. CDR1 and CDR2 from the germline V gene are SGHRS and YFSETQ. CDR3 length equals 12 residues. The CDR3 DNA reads TGCGCCAGCAGCTTGGTACGGGACGAGCAGTACTTC. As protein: CASSLVRDEQYF.

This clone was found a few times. The CDR3 coding sequence is TGTGCCACCAGCAGGGGGGTTTTGCAAGAGACCCAGTACTTC. The encoded protein is CATSRGVLQETQYF. The chain links TRBV15 to TRBJ2-5; D assignment may be TRBD1 or TRBD2 (5 bases each). V lost 3 bases, J lost 2 bases, and 10 bases lay in between. This CDR3 contains 14 residues. Germline CDR1 reads LNHNV; CDR2 reads YYDKDF (reference sequence).

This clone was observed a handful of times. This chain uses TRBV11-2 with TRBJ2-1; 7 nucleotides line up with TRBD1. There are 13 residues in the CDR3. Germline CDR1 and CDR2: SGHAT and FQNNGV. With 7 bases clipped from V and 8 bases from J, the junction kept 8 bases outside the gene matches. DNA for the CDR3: TGTGCCAGCACCCAACCCGACAGGGATGAGCAGTTCTTC. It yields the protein CASTQPDRDEQFF.

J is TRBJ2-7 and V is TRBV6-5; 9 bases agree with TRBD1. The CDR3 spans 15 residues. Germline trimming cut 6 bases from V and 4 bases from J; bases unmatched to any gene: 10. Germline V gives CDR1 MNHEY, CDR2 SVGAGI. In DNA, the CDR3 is TGTGCCAGCAGCTACGACAGGGGGGCAATTTACGAGCAGTACTTC. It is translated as CASSYDRGAIYEQYF.

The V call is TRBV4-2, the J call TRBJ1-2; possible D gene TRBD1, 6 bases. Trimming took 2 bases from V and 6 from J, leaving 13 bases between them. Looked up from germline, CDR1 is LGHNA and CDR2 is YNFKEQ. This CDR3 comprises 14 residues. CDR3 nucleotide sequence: TGTGCCAGCAGCCAACAGGGGCCAGGGGATGGCTACACCTTC. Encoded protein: CASSQQGPGDGYTF.

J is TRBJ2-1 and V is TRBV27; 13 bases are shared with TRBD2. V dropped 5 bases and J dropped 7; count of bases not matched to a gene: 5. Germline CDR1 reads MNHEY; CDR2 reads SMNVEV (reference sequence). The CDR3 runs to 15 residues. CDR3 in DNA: TGTGCCAGCAGTCTGACTAGCGGGGGGTGGAATGAGCAGTTCTTC. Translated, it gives CASSLTSGGWNEQFF.

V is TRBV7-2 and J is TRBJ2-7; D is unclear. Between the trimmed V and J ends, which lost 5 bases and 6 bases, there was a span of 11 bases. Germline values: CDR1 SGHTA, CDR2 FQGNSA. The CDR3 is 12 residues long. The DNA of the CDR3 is TGTGCCAGCAGCCGTGCGGTAGGCGAGCAGTACTTC. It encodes CASSRAVGEQYF.

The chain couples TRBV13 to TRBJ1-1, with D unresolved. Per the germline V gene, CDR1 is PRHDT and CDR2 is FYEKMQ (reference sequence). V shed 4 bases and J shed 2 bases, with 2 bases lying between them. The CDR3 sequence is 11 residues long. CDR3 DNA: TGTGCCAGCAGCTCTAACACTGAAGCTTTCTTT. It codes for CASSSNTEAFF.